The text below deals with one T cell receptor (beta chain). The antigen is unknown. Documented time point: blood 4 weeks post-SBRT, at nephrectomy. Documented treatment: 15 Gy SBRT to primary tumor, nephrectomy 4 weeks later. The source of the sample is a study of radiation and T cells in renal cell carcinoma. Notes on the study in general: Baseline intratumoral clonotype presence is unknown without pretreatment biopsies. From baseline, blood top tumor clonotypes peaked at 2 weeks post-radiation.

The CDR3 length is 13 residues. V was clipped by 4 bases and J by 4 bases, with 13 bases between them. Germline V lookup: CDR1 SQVTM, CDR2 ANQGSEA. The assay was immunoSEQ multiplex PCR, and TCRdb's table has in-frame clones only and misses some. The sample includes about 170,000 clones, roughly 90% of them seen just once. The source was blood, collected from a patient whose treatment included radiotherapy and nephrectomy. This receptor was obtained from a woman between 45 and 65 years old with renal cell carcinoma. The chain combines TRBV29-1 with TRBJ1-2; D might be TRBD1 (6 bases). In DNA, the CDR3 is TGCAGCGTTGTGGGGGCGGCCGTCTATGGCTACACCTTC. Protein: CSVVGAAVYGYTF.